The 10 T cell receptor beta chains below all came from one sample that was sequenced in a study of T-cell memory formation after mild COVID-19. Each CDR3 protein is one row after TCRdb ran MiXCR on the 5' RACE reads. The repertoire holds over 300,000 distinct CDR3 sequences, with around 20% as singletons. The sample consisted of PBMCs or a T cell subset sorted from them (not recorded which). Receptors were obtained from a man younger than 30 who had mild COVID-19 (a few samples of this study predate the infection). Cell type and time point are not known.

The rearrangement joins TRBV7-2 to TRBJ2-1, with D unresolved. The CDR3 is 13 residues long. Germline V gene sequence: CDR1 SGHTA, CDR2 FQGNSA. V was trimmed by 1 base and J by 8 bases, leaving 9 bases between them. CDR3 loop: CASSLGRVDEQFF. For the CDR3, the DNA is TGTGCCAGCAGCTTAGGTAGGGTTGATGAGCAGTTCTTC.

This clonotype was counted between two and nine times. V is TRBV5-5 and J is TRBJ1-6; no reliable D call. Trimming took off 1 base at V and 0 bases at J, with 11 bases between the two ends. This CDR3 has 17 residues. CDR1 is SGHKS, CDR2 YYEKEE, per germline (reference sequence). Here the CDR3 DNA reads TGTGCCAGCAGCTTGACATCATCGAGCTCCTATAATTCACCCCTCCACTTT. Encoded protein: CASSLTSSSSYNSPLHF.

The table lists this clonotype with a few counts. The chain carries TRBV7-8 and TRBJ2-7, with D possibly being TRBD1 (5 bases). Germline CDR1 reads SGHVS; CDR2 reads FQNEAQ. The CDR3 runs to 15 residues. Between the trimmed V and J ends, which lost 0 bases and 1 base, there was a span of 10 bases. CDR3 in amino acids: CASSLALGESYEQYF. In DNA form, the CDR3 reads TGTGCCAGCAGCTTAGCGTTAGGGGAATCCTACGAGCAGTACTTC.

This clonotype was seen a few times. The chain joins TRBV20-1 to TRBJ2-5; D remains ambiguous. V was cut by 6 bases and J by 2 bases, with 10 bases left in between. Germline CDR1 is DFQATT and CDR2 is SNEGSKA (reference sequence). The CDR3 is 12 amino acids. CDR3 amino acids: CSAYKPQETQYF. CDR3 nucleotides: TGCAGTGCCTATAAGCCACAAGAGACCCAGTACTTC.

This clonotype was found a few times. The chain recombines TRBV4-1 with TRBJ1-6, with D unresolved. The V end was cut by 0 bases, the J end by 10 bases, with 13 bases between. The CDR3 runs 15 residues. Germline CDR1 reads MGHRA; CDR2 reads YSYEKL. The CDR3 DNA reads TGCGCCAGCAGCCAAGAGGGTGTTAGCAGGTCACCCCTCCACTTT. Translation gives CASSQEGVSRSPLHF.

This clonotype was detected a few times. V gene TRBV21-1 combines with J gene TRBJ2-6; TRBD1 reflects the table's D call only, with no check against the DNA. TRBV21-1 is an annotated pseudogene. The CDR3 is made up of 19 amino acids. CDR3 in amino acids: CASSWVGQVLSSGANVLTF. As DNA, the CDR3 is TGTGCCAGCAGTTGGGTAGGACAGGTCCTTAGCTCTGGGGCCAACGTCCTGACTTTC.

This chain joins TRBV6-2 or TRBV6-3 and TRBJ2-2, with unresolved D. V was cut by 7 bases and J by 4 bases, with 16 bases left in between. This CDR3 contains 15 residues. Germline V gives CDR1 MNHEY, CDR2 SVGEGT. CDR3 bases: TGTGCCAGCATCAGCCCGGGCAGACGCACCGGGGAGCTGTTTTTT. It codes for CASISPGRRTGELFF.

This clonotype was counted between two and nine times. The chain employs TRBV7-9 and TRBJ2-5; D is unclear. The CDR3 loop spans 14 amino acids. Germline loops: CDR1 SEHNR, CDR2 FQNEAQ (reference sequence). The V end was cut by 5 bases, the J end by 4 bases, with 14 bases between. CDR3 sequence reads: CASSPPGWRETQYF. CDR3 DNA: TGTGCCAGCAGCCCCCCCGGATGGCGAGAGACCCAGTACTTC.

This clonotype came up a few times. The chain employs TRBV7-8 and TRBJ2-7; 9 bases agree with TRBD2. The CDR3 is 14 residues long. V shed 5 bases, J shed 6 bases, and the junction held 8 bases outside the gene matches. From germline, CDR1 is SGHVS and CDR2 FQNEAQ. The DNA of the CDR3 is TGTGCCAGCAGCAGGCGGGGGGGTCCGGGCGAGCAGTACTTC. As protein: CASSRRGGPGEQYF. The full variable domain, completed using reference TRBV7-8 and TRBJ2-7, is GAGVSQSPRYKVAKRGQDVALRCDPISGHVSLFWYQQALGQGPEFLTYFQNEAQLDKSGLPSDRFFAERPEGSVSTLKIQRTQQEDSAVYLCASSRRGGPGEQYFGPGTRLTVT.

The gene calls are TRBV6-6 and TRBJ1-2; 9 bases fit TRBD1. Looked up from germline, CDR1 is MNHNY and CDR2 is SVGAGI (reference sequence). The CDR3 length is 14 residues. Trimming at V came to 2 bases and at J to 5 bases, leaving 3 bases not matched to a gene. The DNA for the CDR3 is TGTGCCAGCAGTTACACCGGGACAGGGTATGGCTACACCTTC. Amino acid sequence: CASSYTGTGYGYTF.